In its sample, the clone carrying this TCR beta chain was seen a few times. Its antigen is undetermined. Germline trimming cut 3 bases from V and 3 bases from J; bases unmatched to any gene: 4. The germline gives CDR1 SEHNR, CDR2 FQNEAQ (reference sequence). The CDR3 runs 15 residues. The data originate from a study of blood T cells in healthy people across ages. Points from the study as a whole: Researchers report that TCR beta diversity correlated strongly with naive T cell percentage.

The use of a sample-barcoded 5' primer and a J-beta primer mix characterized a second PCR of roughly 6 to 11 cycles. Each of the cDNA molecules was tagged by a template-switch adaptor with 12 random nucleotides. TCRdb reanalysed the 5' RACE reads using MiXCR and keeps one entry per CDR3 protein. The sample includes around 2 million distinct CDR3 sequences, about two fifths of them seen just once. For every donor, a draw yielded around 10 milliliters of peripheral blood. The sequencing sample was made of blood. V usage is TRBV7-9 and J usage is TRBJ2-7; 11 bases are shared with TRBD1. This TCR was recovered from a human donor in good health. The CDR3: CASSFRDRGDYEQYF. The CDR3 DNA is TGTGCCAGCAGCTTCCGGGACAGGGGGGACTACGAGCAGTACTTC. Full variable domain (rest looked up from reference TRBV7-9 and TRBJ2-7): DTGVSQNPRHKITKRGQNVTFRCDPISEHNRLYWYRQTLGQGPEFLTYFQNEAQLEKSRLLSDRFSAERPKGSFSTLEIQRTEQGDSAMYLCASSFRDRGDYEQYFGPGTRLTVT.